This TCR beta chain was sequenced for a study of CD8 T cells in Susac syndrome. This CDR3 region has 13 residues. The ends were cut back, 5 bases at V and 6 bases at J, with 16 bases in the middle. The germline V gene has CDR1 GTSNPN and CDR2 SVGIG (reference sequence). When the RNA was reverse transcribed, random hexamers were used with an input of roughly 0.45 to 1 ug. One entry per CDR3 protein results from TCRdb running MiXCR on the immunoSEQ multiplex PCR reads. The sample holds about 210,000 distinct CDR3 sequences, roughly 94% seen once. It was healthy donors who served as the controls, matched for age and sex.

The chain employs TRBV30 and TRBJ1-1, with D perhaps TRBD1 (5 bases). This receptor was taken from a human donor in good health. Sequenced: CD4+ T cells from PBMCs. CDR3 amino acids: CAWALKGSAEAFF. CDR3 in DNA: TGTGCCTGGGCGCTAAAGGGGAGTGCTGAAGCTTTCTTT.